These 18 T cell receptor beta chains were sequenced from one sample in a study of molecular identifiers for immune sequencing clone quantification. A single record per CDR3 protein comes from TCRdb applying MiXCR to the PCR reads. The sample lists a few hundred thousand distinct CDR3 sequences; less than 30% were seen once. The specimen sequenced was naive CD8+ T cells from blood, with Jurkat cell RNA spiked in. The subset here: FACS-sorted CD8+CD4-CCR7+CD45RA+ naive T cells. The receptors originated from a human donor in good health. Some libraries in this study had Jurkat cell RNA spiked in.

The chain combines TRBV20-1 with TRBJ2-5, with TRBD2 identical over 9 bases. Trimming removed 3 bases from V and 5 bases from J; junction bases left unmatched: 7. There are 14 residues in the CDR3. CDR1 is DFQATT and CDR2 is SNEGSKA in the germline V gene (reference sequence). The CDR3 is CSARRRGGRETQYF. The CDR3 DNA is TGCAGTGCTAGGAGGCGGGGGGGCCGTGAGACCCAGTACTTC.

The J gene is TRBJ2-1, the V gene TRBV7-2; D may be TRBD1 (5 bases). CDR1 and CDR2 (germline): SGHTA, FQGNSA. CDR3 length: 16 residues. V was shortened by 8 bases and J by 6 bases, with 23 bases between the two germline ends. The CDR3 region has the DNA TGTGCCAGCCGCCAGCAACCGAAGGCCAGGGCCAATGAGCAGTTCTTC. The encoded protein is CASRQQPKARANEQFF.

This clonotype was seen more than once but under ten times. The rearrangement links TRBV7-8 to TRBJ2-1, with TRBD1 matching 10 bases. The CDR3 sequence is 17 residues long. Germline CDR1 is SGHVS and CDR2 is FQNEAQ. V shed 0 bases, J shed 5 bases, and the junction held 7 bases outside the gene matches. CDR3 bases: TGTGCCAGCAGCTTAGCCGACCGGGACAGGGGAGACAATGAGCAGTTCTTC. It is translated as CASSLADRDRGDNEQFF.

The chain uses TRBV4-3 and TRBJ2-3; no clear D gene. This CDR3 spans 13 amino acids. V was cut by 1 base and J by 3 bases, with 5 bases left in between. Germline-derived CDR1 and CDR2 are LGHNA and YSLEER. The CDR3 loop reads CASSQGPTDTQYF. CDR3 nucleotide sequence: TGCGCCAGCAGCCAAGGCCCTACAGATACGCAGTATTTT.

This clonotype was detected a few times. This chain links TRBV4-1 with TRBJ2-3; 13 bases fit TRBD2. V was pared by 4 bases and J by 1 base, with 5 bases of the junction left unmatched. The CDR3 sequence is 17 residues long. The germline CDR1 and CDR2 sequences are MGHRA and YSYEKL. The CDR3 sequence is CASSPRTSGGRTDTQYF. CDR3 DNA: TGCGCCAGCAGCCCCCGGACTAGCGGGGGCCGCACAGATACGCAGTATTTT.

The chain uses TRBV9 and TRBJ1-1; tentatively, D is TRBD1 (5 bases). Germline CDR1 SGDLS, CDR2 YYNGEE. Trimming stripped 3 bases from V and 5 bases from J, with 14 bases between. This CDR3 has 14 amino acids. The CDR3 DNA sequence: TGTGCCAGCAGCGCCTCAGGGCTTAGGACTGAAGCTTTCTTT. This encodes CASSASGLRTEAFF. The entire variable domain, with the rest obtained from reference TRBV9 and TRBJ1-1, is as follows: DSGVTQTPKHLITATGQRVTLRCSPRSGDLSVYWYQQSLDQGLQFLIQYYNGEERAKGNILERFSAQQFPDLHSELNLSSLELGDSALYFCASSASGLRTEAFFGQGTRLTVV.

This clonotype was seen many times. CDR3 sequence: CASSLGWGSDSEAFF. Written as DNA, the CDR3 is TGTGCCAGCAGCTTAGGGTGGGGGTCAGACTCTGAAGCTTTCTTT. The chain joins TRBV7-6 to TRBJ1-1, with a possible D match to TRBD1 (5 bases). Trimming shortened V by 1 base and J by 6 bases, and 15 bases separated the two germline ends. Germline V gene lookup returns CDR1 SGHVS and CDR2 FNYEAQ. The CDR3 spans 15 residues. Variable domain in full (rest from reference TRBV7-6 and TRBJ1-1): GAGVSQSPRYKVTKRGQDVALRCDPISGHVSLYWYRQALGQGPEFLTYFNYEAQQDKSGLPNDRFSAERPEGSISTLTIQRTEQRDSAMYRCASSLGWGSDSEAFFGQGTRLTVV.

This clonotype was recorded at least ten times. V usage is TRBV5-4 and J usage is TRBJ2-4, with no clear D. Trimming pared 2 bases from V and 2 bases from J, leaving 11 bases between. The CDR3 sequence is 15 residues long. Per the germline V gene, CDR1 is SGHNT and CDR2 is YYREEE (reference sequence). The CDR3 here is CASSLPSSPKNIQYF. In DNA, the CDR3 is TGTGCCAGCAGCTTACCGAGTAGCCCCAAAAACATTCAGTACTTC. Full variable domain (outside the CDR3, taken from reference TRBV5-4 and TRBJ2-4): ETGVTQSPTHLIKTRGQQVTLRCSSQSGHNTVSWYQQALGQGPQFIFQYYREEENGRGNFPPRFSGLQFPNYSSELNVNALELDDSALYLCASSLPSSPKNIQYFGAGTRLSVL.

The sample holds a few counts of this clonotype. The CDR3 DNA is TGTGCCAGCAGGCTGACCGGGACAGAGTTTTACGAGCAGTACTTC. This sequence encodes CASRLTGTEFYEQYF. The chain couples TRBV12-3 or TRBV12-4 to TRBJ2-7; 7 bases line up with TRBD1. This CDR3 spans 15 amino acids. J lost 4 bases, V lost 6 bases, and 12 bases had no gene match.

In regard to this clonotype: The germline gene is not matched at one end of the junction; a read error may be the cause. The chain links TRBV20-1 to TRBJ2-7; D could derive from TRBD1 or TRBD2 (5 bases each). Germline CDR1 is DFQATT and CDR2 is SNEGSKA (reference sequence). CDR3 length equals 14 residues. Here the CDR3 reads CGARGDVTTYEQYF. As DNA, the CDR3 is TGCGGTGCTAGAGGGGACGTCACCACCTACGAGCAGTACTTC.

On this clonotype: Mismatch with germline at one junction end may stem from a read error. For the CDR3, the DNA is TGTGCCAGCAGTTCCCATTTGGGGTACGAGCGGTACTTC. The encoded protein is CASSSHLGYERYF. V gene TRBV28 combines with J gene TRBJ2-7; no definite D call. The CDR3 is made up of 13 amino acids. The germline gives CDR1 MDHEN, CDR2 SYDVKM.

This clonotype turned up a few times. The CDR3 sequence is CSASGPGELFF. The CDR3 nucleotides read TGCAGTGCTAGTGGGCCCGGGGAGCTGTTTTTT. The rearrangement links TRBV20-1 to TRBJ2-2; the D is unclear. Germline CDR1 and CDR2: DFQATT and SNEGSKA (reference sequence). The length of the CDR3 is 11 residues. V was trimmed by 3 bases and J by 6 bases, leaving 5 bases between them.

The genes are TRBV11-2 and TRBJ2-5; D gene uncertain. The CDR3 sequence is 14 residues long. V gave up 0 bases and J gave up 5 bases, with 10 bases separating them. From germline, CDR1 is SGHAT and CDR2 FQNNGV. CDR3 coding DNA: TGTGCCAGCAGCTTAGAATTCATGTCGGAGACCCAGTACTTC. Encoded protein: CASSLEFMSETQYF.

This clonotype came up a few times. The chain employs TRBV3-1 and TRBJ2-7; unclear D gene. With 0 bases removed from V and 0 bases from J, the gap between germline ends came to 9 bases. Germline assignment: CDR1 LGHDT and CDR2 YNNKEL (reference sequence). There are 15 residues in the CDR3. CDR3 sequence reads: CASSQEPRSSYEQYF. The CDR3 DNA sequence: TGTGCCAGCAGCCAAGAGCCCAGGAGCTCCTACGAGCAGTACTTC.

V and J are TRBV19 and TRBJ2-2; a weak D match, TRBD1 (6 bases). The CDR3 covers 13 residues. Germline CDR1 and CDR2: LNHDA and SQIVND (reference sequence). Trimming shortened V by 4 bases and J by 5 bases, and 8 bases separated the two germline ends. The CDR3 spells CASSNRETGELFF. CDR3 nucleotide sequence: TGTGCCAGTAGTAACAGGGAAACCGGGGAGCTGTTTTTT.

This clonotype was observed many times. This chain links TRBV5-1 with TRBJ2-3; 7 positions match TRBD2. J lost 5 bases, V lost 5 bases, and 2 bases had no gene match. Germline loops: CDR1 SGHRS, CDR2 YFSETQ. This CDR3 is 12 amino acids long. CDR3 loop: CASRLAGDTQYF. CDR3 in DNA: TGCGCCAGCAGATTAGCGGGAGATACGCAGTATTTT.

This clonotype was counted only a few times. The chain has TRBV20-1 and TRBJ2-7; possible D gene TRBD2, 6 bases. V shed 0 bases and J shed 2 bases, with 11 bases lying between them. Germline-derived CDR1 and CDR2 are DFQATT and SNEGSKA (reference sequence). The CDR3 contains 14 residues. The CDR3 DNA sequence: TGCAGTGCTAGAGATCCGGGACTCACCTACGAGCAGTACTTC. It specifies CSARDPGLTYEQYF.

In its sample, this clonotype was seen many times. This chain joins TRBV7-9 and TRBJ1-1, with D possibly being TRBD1 (6 bases). CDR1 and CDR2 from the germline V gene are SEHNR and FQNEAQ (reference sequence). This CDR3 is built from 17 residues. V was pared by 5 bases and J by 5 bases, with 24 bases between. In DNA, the CDR3 is TGTGCCAGCAGCGTAACAGGGATGGGTTGGTCGAGTACTGAAGCTTTCTTT. Its translation is CASSVTGMGWSSTEAFF. The full variable domain, in which reference TRBV7-9 and TRBJ1-1 provide the parts outside the CDR3, is DTGVSQNPRHKITKRGQNVTFRCDPISEHNRLYWYRQTLGQGPEFLTYFQNEAQLEKSRLLSDRFSAERPKGSFSTLEIQRTEQGDSAMYLCASSVTGMGWSSTEAFFGQGTRLTVV.